This TCR beta chain originates from a study of T cells in Graves' hyperthyroidism and ophthalmopathy. It was RNA transcripts that yielded the amplified TCR beta CDR3 regions. TCR CDR3 regions were first amplified by RT-PCR with HTBI primers. Using its own MiXCR run on the multiplex PCR reads, TCRdb lists one record per CDR3 protein. The table includes about 540,000 distinct CDR3 sequences, around 42% detected once. The material sequenced was peripheral blood or thyroid tissue (not recorded which). This sequence was found in a woman between 18 and 30 years old with Graves' hyperthyroidism.

The CDR3 coding sequence is TGTGCCAGCAGAACTAGCTTCAACACCGGGGAGCTGTTTTTT. This encodes CASRTSFNTGELFF. This chain links TRBV2 with TRBJ2-2, with D perhaps matching TRBD2 (6 bases). The CDR3 loop spans 14 amino acids. From germline, CDR1 is SNHLY and CDR2 FYNNEI. V was clipped by 6 bases and J by 2 bases, with 10 bases between them.